One sample yielded the 17 T cell receptor beta chains listed below, sequenced in a study of T cells in Graves' hyperthyroidism and ophthalmopathy. RNA transcripts provided the source from which TCR beta CDR3 regions were amplified. HTBI primers drove first-round RT-PCR of the TCR CDR3. TCRdb reanalysed the multiplex PCR reads using MiXCR and keeps one entry per CDR3 protein. The data show more than 450,000 distinct CDR3 sequences, about 20% seen once. The sequenced material came from blood. The receptors stem from a man in his forties with Graves' ophthalmopathy.

V and J are TRBV6-1 and TRBJ2-3; D possibly matches TRBD1 or TRBD2 (6 bases each). The germline gives CDR1 MNHNS, CDR2 SASEGT. The ends were cut back, 2 bases at V and 4 bases at J, with 10 bases in the middle. CDR3 length equals 14 residues. CDR3 sequence (DNA): TGTGCCAGCAGTGAAAGGGGGGCCGCAGATACGCAGTATTTT. This gives the protein CASSERGAADTQYF.

This clonotype was found a few times. The J gene is TRBJ2-3, the V gene TRBV30, with D perhaps matching TRBD2 (6 bases). V was trimmed by 0 bases and J by 3 bases, leaving 13 bases between them. Germline V gives CDR1 GTSNPN, CDR2 SVGIG (reference sequence). The CDR3 runs to 15 residues. CDR3 sequence: CAWSVGLATTDTQYF. The CDR3 coding sequence is TGTGCCTGGAGTGTCGGGCTAGCGACGACAGATACGCAGTATTTT.

This clonotype was detected many times. V is TRBV2 and J is TRBJ2-2; possible D gene TRBD2, 6 bases. The CDR3 has 15 amino acids. Germline CDR1 and CDR2: SNHLY and FYNNEI. V was cut by 4 bases and J by 3 bases, with 12 bases left in between. CDR3: CASSGAGTYTGELFF. CDR3 DNA sequence: TGTGCCAGCAGTGGGGCGGGGACCTACACCGGGGAGCTGTTTTTT.

V is TRBV30 and J is TRBJ1-1; D uncertain. The ends were cut back, 2 bases at V and 6 bases at J, with 7 bases in the middle. The length of the CDR3 is 11 residues. Germline V gene lookup returns CDR1 GTSNPN and CDR2 SVGIG (reference sequence). The CDR3 loop reads CAWSLIPEAFF. The CDR3 DNA reads TGTGCCTGGAGTTTGATCCCTGAAGCTTTCTTT.

This clonotype was picked up a small number of times. The chain is built from TRBV7-3 and TRBJ2-1, with D possibly being TRBD2 (6 bases). The germline gives CDR1 SGHTA, CDR2 FQGTGA. CDR3 size: 15 residues. The V gene lost 8 bases and the J gene lost 3 bases, with 17 bases spanning the gap. CDR3 coding DNA: TGTGCCAGCTCAACTGGCCCGGGGGACTACAATGAGCAGTTCTTC. Encoded protein: CASSTGPGDYNEQFF.

In regard to this clonotype: This may be a read error, as it is one base from a much larger clone. The genes are TRBV7-2 and TRBJ1-1; D gene unclear. Per the germline V gene, CDR1 is SGHTA and CDR2 is FQGNSA. The length of the CDR3 is 13 residues. The CDR3 region is CVSSSRTNTEAFF. In DNA, the CDR3 is TGTGTCAGCAGCTCCCGTACAAACACTGAAGCTTTCTTT.

This clonotype has at least ten counts. This chain connects TRBV2 to TRBJ2-7, with TRBD2 identical over 12 bases. The trim removed 7 bases at V and 6 bases at J, leaving 10 bases unmatched. The germline CDR1 and CDR2 sequences are SNHLY and FYNNEI. The CDR3 length is 15 residues. Here the CDR3 reads CASKTSGSRSSEQYF. DNA for the CDR3: TGTGCCAGCAAGACTAGCGGGAGTAGGAGCTCCGAGCAGTACTTC.

J is TRBJ2-4 and V is TRBV5-1; the D gene could be TRBD1 or TRBD2 (6 bases each). V was clipped by 0 bases and J by 8 bases, with 18 bases between them. The germline V gene encodes CDR1 SGHRS and CDR2 YFSETQ. CDR3 length: 16 amino acids. The DNA of the CDR3 is TGCGCCAGCAGCTTGGGGCGCGAGGGGGGATTAGACATTCAGTACTTC. Its translation is CASSLGREGGLDIQYF.

On this clonotype: A much larger clone differs from this one at a single base, so this may be a read error. The chain is built from TRBV3-1 and TRBJ1-5; D is uncertain. CDR1 and CDR2 (germline): LGHDT, YNNKEL (reference sequence). The CDR3 sequence is 16 residues long. V dropped 0 bases and J dropped 7 bases, with 16 bases sitting between them. CDR3 protein: CASSQDPLGIGQPQHF. CDR3 nucleotide sequence: TGTGCCAGCAGCCAAGATCCCCTGGGAATTGGCCAGCCCCAGCATTTT.

In this sample, this clonotype turned up many times. The rearrangement joins TRBV30 to TRBJ1-1; maybe TRBD1 (5 bases). This CDR3 spans 12 amino acids. V lost 0 bases to trimming and J lost 10 bases, with 12 bases between them. Germline V lookup: CDR1 GTSNPN, CDR2 SVGIG (reference sequence). Written as DNA, the CDR3 is TGTGCCTGGAGTGTTGGGGCCCTTACAGCTTTCTTT. It codes for CAWSVGALTAFF. The variable domain in full, completed from reference TRBV30 and TRBJ1-1, reads SQTIHQWPATLVQPVGSPLSLECTVEGTSNPNLYWYRQAAGRGLQLLFYSVGIGQISSEVPQNLSASRPQDRQFILSSKKLLLSDSGFYLCAWSVGALTAFFGQGTRLTVV.

The chain links TRBV6-5 to TRBJ2-7, with D unclear. The germline V gene encodes CDR1 MNHEY and CDR2 SVGAGI. This CDR3 is built from 16 residues. The ends were cut back, 0 bases at V and 2 bases at J, with 14 bases in the middle. The CDR3 DNA is TGTGCCAGCAGTTACTCGAGTCGAACGGGTGCCTACGAGCAGTACTTC. It yields the protein CASSYSSRTGAYEQYF.

This clonotype occurred a few times. The gene calls are TRBV20-1 and TRBJ2-7; weak D call: TRBD1 (5 bases). The CDR3 runs 12 residues. Germline V lookup: CDR1 DFQATT, CDR2 SNEGSKA (reference sequence). Between the trimmed V and J ends, which lost 2 bases and 3 bases, there was a span of 8 bases. The chain's CDR3 is CSARRGNYEQYF. The CDR3 DNA is TGCAGTGCTAGAAGGGGAAACTACGAGCAGTACTTC.

J is TRBJ2-7 and V is TRBV5-1, with TRBD2 matching 12 bases. J gave up 1 base and V 5 bases, and 4 bases lay outside the gene matches. Germline V gene data show CDR1 as SGHRS and CDR2 as YFSETQ. This CDR3 has 15 residues. The CDR3 sequence: CASSAGLAGSYEQYF. CDR3 coding DNA: TGCGCCAGCAGTGCAGGACTAGCGGGGTCCTACGAGCAGTACTTC.

Only a few counts were recorded for this clonotype. The chain has TRBV7-6 and TRBJ2-3, with 8 bases aligning to TRBD2. The germline V gene encodes CDR1 SGHVS and CDR2 FNYEAQ. With V trimmed by 1 base and J by 1 base, 7 bases remained unmatched. This CDR3 is 17 amino acids long. The CDR3 nucleotides read TGTGCCAGCAGCTTAGAAGCGGGGACTAGAGGCACAGATACGCAGTATTTT. Translated: CASSLEAGTRGTDTQYF.

This clonotype was detected only a few times. This may come from a read error, since a much larger clone is one base off. The V call is TRBV7-8, the J call TRBJ1-1; D is unclear. The CDR3 loop spans 15 amino acids. CDR1 and CDR2 from the germline V gene are SGHVS and FQNEAQ. The CDR3 DNA reads as TGTGCCGGCAGCCCCTCCTCCGGGAGGAACACTGAAGCTTTCTTT. Its translation is CAGSPSSGRNTEAFF.

There are a few counts of this clonotype. V is TRBV7-8 and J is TRBJ2-5; D could derive from TRBD1 or TRBD2 (5 bases each). Trimming removed 4 bases from V and 1 base from J, with 16 bases in between. CDR1 and CDR2 from the germline V gene are SGHVS and FQNEAQ. This CDR3 comprises 16 residues. This CDR3 reads CASSSPDVGTQETQYF. Here the CDR3 DNA reads TGTGCCAGCAGCTCTCCTGATGTGGGGACCCAAGAGACCCAGTACTTC.

This clonotype was detected a few times. The V gene is TRBV7-9, the J gene TRBJ2-1; D may be TRBD2 (5 bases). Germline loops: CDR1 SEHNR, CDR2 FQNEAQ (reference sequence). The length of the CDR3 is 14 residues. V lost 3 bases and J 8 bases, leaving 14 bases between the germline ends. CDR3 DNA: TGTGCCAGCAGCTTCCCACCCCTGGGAGATGAGCAGTTCTTC. Its protein product is CASSFPPLGDEQFF.